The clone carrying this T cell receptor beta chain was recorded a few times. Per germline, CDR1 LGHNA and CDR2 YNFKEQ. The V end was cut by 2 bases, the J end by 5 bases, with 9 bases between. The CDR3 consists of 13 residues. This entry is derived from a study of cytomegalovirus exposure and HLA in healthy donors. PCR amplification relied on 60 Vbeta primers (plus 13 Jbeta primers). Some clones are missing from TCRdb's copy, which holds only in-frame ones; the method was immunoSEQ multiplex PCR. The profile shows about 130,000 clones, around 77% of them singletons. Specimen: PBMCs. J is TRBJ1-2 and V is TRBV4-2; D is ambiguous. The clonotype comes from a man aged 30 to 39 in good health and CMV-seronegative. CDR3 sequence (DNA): TGTGCCAGCAGCCAACTTTCTAGATATGGCTACACCTTC. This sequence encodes CASSQLSRYGYTF.